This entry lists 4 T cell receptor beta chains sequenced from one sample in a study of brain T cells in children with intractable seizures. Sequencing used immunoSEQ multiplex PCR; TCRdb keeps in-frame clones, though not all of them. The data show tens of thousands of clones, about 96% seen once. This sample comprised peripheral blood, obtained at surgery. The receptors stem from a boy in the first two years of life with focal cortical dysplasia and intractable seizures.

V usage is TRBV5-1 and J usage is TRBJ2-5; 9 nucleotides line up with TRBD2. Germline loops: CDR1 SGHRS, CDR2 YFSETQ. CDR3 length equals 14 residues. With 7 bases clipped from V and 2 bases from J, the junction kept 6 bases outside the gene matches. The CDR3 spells CASLRLADQETQYF. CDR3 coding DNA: TGCGCCAGCCTGCGACTAGCGGATCAAGAGACCCAGTACTTC. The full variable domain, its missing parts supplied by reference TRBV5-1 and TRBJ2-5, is KAGVTQTPRYLIKTRGQQVTLSCSPISGHRSVSWYQQTPGQGLQFLFEYFSETQRNKGNFPGRFSGRQFSNSRSEMNVSTLELGDSALYLCASLRLADQETQYFGPGTRLLVL.

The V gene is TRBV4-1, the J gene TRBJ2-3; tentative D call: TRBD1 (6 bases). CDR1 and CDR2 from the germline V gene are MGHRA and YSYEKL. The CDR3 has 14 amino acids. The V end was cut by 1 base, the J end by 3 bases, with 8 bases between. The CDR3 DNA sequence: TGCGCCAGCAGCCAAGGCAGGGGAACAGATACGCAGTATTTT. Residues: CASSQGRGTDTQYF.

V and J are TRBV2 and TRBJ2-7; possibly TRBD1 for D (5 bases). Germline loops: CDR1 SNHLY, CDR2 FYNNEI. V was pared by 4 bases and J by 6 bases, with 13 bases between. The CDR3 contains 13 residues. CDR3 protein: CASSAVPGPEQYF. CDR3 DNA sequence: TGTGCCAGCAGTGCTGTCCCAGGGCCCGAGCAGTACTTC.

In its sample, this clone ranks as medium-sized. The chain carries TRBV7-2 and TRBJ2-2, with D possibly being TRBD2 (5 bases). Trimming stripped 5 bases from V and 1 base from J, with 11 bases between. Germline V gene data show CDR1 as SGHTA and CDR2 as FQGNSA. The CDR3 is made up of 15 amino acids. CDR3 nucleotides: TGTGCCAGCAGCCCCCTAGCCCGGAACACCGGGGAGCTGTTTTTT. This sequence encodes CASSPLARNTGELFF. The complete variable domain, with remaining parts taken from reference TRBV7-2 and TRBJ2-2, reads GAGVSQSPSNKVTEKGKDVELRCDPISGHTALYWYRQSLGQGLEFLIYFQGNSAPDKSGLPSDRFSAERTGGSVSTLTIQRTQQEDSAVYLCASSPLARNTGELFFGEGSRLTVL.